The 2 T cell receptor beta chains reported below all come from one sample, sequenced in a study of shared clonotypes between healthy human individuals. Naive CD8 cells lacked CD45RO and underwent positive selection for CCR7, leaving out terminally differentiated effector memory CD45RA+ cells. Libraries were prepared by immunoSEQ multiplex PCR; TCRdb keeps only in-frame clonotypes and omits some of them. The repertoire includes roughly 1,800,000 clones, about 94% of them detected once, and roughly 1.2% sits in the top ten. The sample was naive CD8+ T cells sorted from blood. These receptors were taken from a man aged 18 to 30 in good health.

The rearrangement links TRBV2 to TRBJ1-2, with D tentatively TRBD1 (5 bases). This CDR3 is 12 amino acids long. Per the germline V gene, CDR1 is SNHLY and CDR2 is FYNNEI. V lost 2 bases to trimming and J lost 9 bases, with 10 bases between them. DNA for the CDR3: TGTGCCAGCAGTGAATGGGGCATTTGCTACACCTTC. As protein: CASSEWGICYTF.

The J gene is TRBJ1-2, the V gene TRBV6-4; tentatively, D is TRBD1 (5 bases). V gave up 6 bases and J gave up 6 bases, with 14 bases separating them. The CDR3 is 13 amino acids. Germline values: CDR1 MRHNA, CDR2 SNTAGT. Here the CDR3 DNA reads TGTGCCAGCAGCGTACCCAAGGGGCATGGCTACACCTTC. The encoded protein is CASSVPKGHGYTF.